This entry concerns a single T cell receptor (beta chain). Antigen: not known. A library of TCRbeta sequences, prepared with unique molecular identifiers, was generated. TCRdb re-analysed the PCR reads in MiXCR, keeping a single row per CDR3 protein. The table lists 700,000 to 950,000 distinct CDR3 sequences, about 15% of them singletons. Trimming removed 4 bases from V and 0 bases from J; junction bases left unmatched: 8. The germline V gene has CDR1 SGHVS and CDR2 FNYEAQ. CDR3 length equals 16 residues. This specimen belongs to a study of T-cell reconstitution after alpha-beta-depleted transplantation in children. Study outcomes and limitations: One year post-transplant, T-cell counts and diversity were largely derived from T cells produced anew.

The sequence derives from a male patient younger than 18 who had a stem cell transplant for acute lymphoblastic leukemia, so the T cells may come from the graft donor. The chain employs TRBV7-6 and TRBJ2-7, with 8 bases identical to TRBD2. The specimen comprised PBMCs, mostly from graft donor cells, sampled 360 days after TCRalphabeta/CD19-depleted stem cell transplant. The CDR3 nucleotides are TGTGCCAGCAGCTCCCAAGCGGGAGTTGGCTCCTACGAGCAGTACTTC. Translated, it gives CASSSQAGVGSYEQYF.